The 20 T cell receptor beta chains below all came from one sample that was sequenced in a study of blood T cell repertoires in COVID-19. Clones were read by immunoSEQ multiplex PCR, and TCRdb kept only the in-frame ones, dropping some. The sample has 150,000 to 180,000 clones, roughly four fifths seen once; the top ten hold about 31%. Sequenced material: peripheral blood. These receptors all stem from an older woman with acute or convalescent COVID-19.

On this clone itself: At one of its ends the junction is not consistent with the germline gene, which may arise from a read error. The CDR3 is CASSLALDSSPNERLFF. In DNA, the CDR3 is TGTGCCAGCAGCTTAGCCCTAGACAGTTCGCCTAATGAAAGACTGTTTTTT. The chain has TRBV7-9 and TRBJ1-4; TRBD1 might be the D (5 bases). The CDR3 covers 17 residues. From germline, CDR1 is SEHNR and CDR2 FQNEAQ (reference sequence).

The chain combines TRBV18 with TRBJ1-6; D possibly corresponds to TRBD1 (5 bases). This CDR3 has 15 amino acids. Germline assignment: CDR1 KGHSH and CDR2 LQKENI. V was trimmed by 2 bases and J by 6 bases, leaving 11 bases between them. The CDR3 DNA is TGTGCCAGCTCACCAGGGGCAGGCTCTAATTCACCCCTCCACTTT. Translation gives CASSPGAGSNSPLHF.

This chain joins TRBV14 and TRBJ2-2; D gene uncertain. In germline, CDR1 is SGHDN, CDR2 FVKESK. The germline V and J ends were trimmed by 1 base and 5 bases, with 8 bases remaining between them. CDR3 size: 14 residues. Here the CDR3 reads CASSQGAATGELFF. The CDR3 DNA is TGTGCCAGCAGCCAAGGGGCCGCTACCGGGGAGCTGTTTTTT.

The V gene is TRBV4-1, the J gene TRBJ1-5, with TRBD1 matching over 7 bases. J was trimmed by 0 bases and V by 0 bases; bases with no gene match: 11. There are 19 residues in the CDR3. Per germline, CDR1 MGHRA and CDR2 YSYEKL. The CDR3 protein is CASSQEGGRSDISNQPQHF. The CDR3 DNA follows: TGCGCCAGCAGCCAAGAAGGGGGCCGGAGTGACATTAGCAATCAGCCCCAGCATTTT.

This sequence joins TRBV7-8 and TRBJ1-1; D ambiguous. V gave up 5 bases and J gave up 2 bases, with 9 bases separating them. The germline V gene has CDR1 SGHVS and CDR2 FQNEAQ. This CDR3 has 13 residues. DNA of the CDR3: TGTGCCAGCAGCCCCGGGAGAAACACTGAAGCTTTCTTT. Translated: CASSPGRNTEAFF.

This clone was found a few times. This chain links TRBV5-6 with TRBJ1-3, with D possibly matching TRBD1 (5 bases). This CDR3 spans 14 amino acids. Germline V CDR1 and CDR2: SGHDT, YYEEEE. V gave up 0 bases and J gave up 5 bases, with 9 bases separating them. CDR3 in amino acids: CASSLAGGRNTIYF. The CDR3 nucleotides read TGTGCCAGCAGCTTGGCCGGGGGAAGAAACACCATATATTTT.

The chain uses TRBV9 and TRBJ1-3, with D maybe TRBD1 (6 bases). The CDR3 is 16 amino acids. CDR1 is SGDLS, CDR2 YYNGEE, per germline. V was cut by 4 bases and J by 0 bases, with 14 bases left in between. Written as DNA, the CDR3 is TGTGCCAGCAGCTCAAGGACAGATCCCTCTGGAAACACCATATATTTT. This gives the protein CASSSRTDPSGNTIYF. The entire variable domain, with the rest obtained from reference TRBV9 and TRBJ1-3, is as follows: DSGVTQTPKHLITATGQRVTLRCSPRSGDLSVYWYQQSLDQGLQFLIQYYNGEERAKGNILERFSAQQFPDLHSELNLSSLELGDSALYFCASSSRTDPSGNTIYFGEGSWLTVV.

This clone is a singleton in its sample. The CDR3 sequence is CASSIGPDRGFNSNQPQHF. As DNA, the CDR3 is TGTGCCAGTAGTATAGGGCCTGACAGGGGATTCAATAGCAATCAGCCCCAGCATTTT. J is TRBJ1-5 and V is TRBV19, with TRBD1 matching over 8 bases. The CDR3 length is 19 residues. With 1 base clipped from V and 0 bases from J, the junction kept 11 bases outside the gene matches. The germline V gene has CDR1 LNHDA and CDR2 SQIVND (reference sequence).

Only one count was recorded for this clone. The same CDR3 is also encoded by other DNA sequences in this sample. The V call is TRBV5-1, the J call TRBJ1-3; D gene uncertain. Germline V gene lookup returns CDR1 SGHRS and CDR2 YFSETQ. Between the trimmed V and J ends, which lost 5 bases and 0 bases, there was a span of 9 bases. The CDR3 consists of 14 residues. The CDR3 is CASSLQSSGNTIYF. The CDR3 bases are TGCGCCAGCAGTCTACAGAGCTCTGGAAACACCATATATTTT.

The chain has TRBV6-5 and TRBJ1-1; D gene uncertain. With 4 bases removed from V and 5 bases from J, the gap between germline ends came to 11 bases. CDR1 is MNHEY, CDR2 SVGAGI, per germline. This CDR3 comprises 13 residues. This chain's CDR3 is CASSSGLYTEAFF. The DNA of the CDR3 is TGTGCCAGCAGTTCAGGACTATATACTGAAGCTTTCTTT.

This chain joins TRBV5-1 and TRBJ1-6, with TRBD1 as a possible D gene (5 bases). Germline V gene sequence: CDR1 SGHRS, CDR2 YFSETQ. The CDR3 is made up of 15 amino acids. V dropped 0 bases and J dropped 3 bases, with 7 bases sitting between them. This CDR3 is CASSLADSYNSPLHF. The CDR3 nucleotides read TGCGCCAGCAGCTTGGCCGACAGCTATAATTCACCCCTCCACTTT.

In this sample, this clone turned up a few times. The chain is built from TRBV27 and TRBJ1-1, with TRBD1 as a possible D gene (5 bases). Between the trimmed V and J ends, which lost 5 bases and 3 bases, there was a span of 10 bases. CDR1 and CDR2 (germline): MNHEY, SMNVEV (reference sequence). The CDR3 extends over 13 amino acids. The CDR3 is CASSPGQYTEAFF. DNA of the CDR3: TGTGCCAGCAGTCCAGGACAATACACTGAAGCTTTCTTT.

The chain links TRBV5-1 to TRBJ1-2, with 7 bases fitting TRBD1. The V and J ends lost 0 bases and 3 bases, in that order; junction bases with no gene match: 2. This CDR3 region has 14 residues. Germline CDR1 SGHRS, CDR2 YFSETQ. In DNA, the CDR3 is TGCGCCAGCAGCTTGGAAGGACAGGACTATGGCTACACCTTC. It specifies CASSLEGQDYGYTF.

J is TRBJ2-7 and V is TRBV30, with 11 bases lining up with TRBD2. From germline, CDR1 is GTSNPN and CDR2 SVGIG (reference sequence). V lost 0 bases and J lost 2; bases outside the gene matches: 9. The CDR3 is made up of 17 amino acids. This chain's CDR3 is CAWSVRVLAGETYEQYF. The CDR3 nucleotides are TGTGCCTGGAGTGTAAGGGTACTAGCGGGGGAAACCTACGAGCAGTACTTC.

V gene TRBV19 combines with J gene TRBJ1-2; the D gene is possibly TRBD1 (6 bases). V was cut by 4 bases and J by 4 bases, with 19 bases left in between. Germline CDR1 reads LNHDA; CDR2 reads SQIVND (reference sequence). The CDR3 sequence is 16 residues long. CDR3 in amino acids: CASSNLPGQGFYGYTF. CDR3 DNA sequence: TGTGCCAGTAGTAACCTCCCGGGACAAGGGTTCTATGGCTACACCTTC.

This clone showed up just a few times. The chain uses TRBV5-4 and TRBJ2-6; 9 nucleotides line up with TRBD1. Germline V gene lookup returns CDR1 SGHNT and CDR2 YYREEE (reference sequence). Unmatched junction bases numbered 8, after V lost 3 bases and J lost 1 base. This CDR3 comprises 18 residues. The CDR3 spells CASSSRTGEGSGANVLTF. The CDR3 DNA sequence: TGTGCCAGCAGCTCCCGGACAGGGGAGGGTTCTGGGGCCAACGTCCTGACTTTC. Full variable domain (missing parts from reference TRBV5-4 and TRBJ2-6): ETGVTQSPTHLIKTRGQQVTLRCSSQSGHNTVSWYQQALGQGPQFIFQYYREEENGRGNFPPRFSGLQFPNYSSELNVNALELDDSALYLCASSSRTGEGSGANVLTFGAGSRLTVL.

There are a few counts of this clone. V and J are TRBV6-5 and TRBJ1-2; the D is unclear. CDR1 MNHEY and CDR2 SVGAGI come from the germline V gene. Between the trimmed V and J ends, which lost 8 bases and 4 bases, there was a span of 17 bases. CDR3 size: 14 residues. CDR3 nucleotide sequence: TGTGCCAGCGCCCGGCAATCGAGGCTCTATGGCTACACCTTC. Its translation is CASARQSRLYGYTF.

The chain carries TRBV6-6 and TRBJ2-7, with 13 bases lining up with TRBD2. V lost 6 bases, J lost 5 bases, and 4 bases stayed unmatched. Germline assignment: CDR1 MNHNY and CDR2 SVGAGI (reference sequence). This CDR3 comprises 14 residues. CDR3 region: CASSRGLAGDEQYV. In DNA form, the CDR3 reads TGTGCCAGCAGCCGCGGACTAGCGGGGGACGAGCAGTACGTC.

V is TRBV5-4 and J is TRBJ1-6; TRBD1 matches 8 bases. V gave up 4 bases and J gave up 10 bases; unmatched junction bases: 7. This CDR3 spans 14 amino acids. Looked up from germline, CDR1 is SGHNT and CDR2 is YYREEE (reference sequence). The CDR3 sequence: CASSPDRVHSPLHF. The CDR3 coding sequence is TGTGCCAGCAGCCCGGACAGGGTGCACTCACCCCTCCACTTT.

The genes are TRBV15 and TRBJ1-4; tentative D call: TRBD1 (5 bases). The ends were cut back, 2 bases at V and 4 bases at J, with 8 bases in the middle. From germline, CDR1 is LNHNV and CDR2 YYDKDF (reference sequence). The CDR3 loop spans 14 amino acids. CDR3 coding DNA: TGTGCCACCAGCAGACAGGGAAGTAATGAAAAACTGTTTTTT. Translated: CATSRQGSNEKLFF.